A single sample gave rise to the 24 T cell receptor beta chains below, sequenced in a study of blood T cell repertoires in COVID-19. Method: immunoSEQ multiplex PCR; TCRdb's copy keeps in-frame clones and lacks some. The sample contains 200,000 to 250,000 clones, less than 90% of which appear only once. The sample consisted of PBMCs or T cells enriched from blood (not recorded which). Receptor source: a woman in her thirties or forties who had recovered from COVID-19.

The chain is built from TRBV11-3 and TRBJ2-7, with D tentatively TRBD2 (5 bases). V shed 6 bases and J shed 2 bases, with 17 bases lying between them. Germline values: CDR1 SGHNT, CDR2 YENEEA. This CDR3 comprises 15 residues. The CDR3 region has the DNA TGTGCCAGCAGTCTCTCCGGGGTCGGGCCCTACGAGCAGTACGTC. Protein product: CASSLSGVGPYEQYV.

This clone was observed a few times. Other DNA sequences in the same sample also yield this CDR3. This chain uses TRBV5-1 with TRBJ2-1; D gene unclear. The CDR3 length is 15 residues. The germline V and J ends were trimmed by 0 bases and 4 bases, with 11 bases remaining between them. The germline V gene has CDR1 SGHRS and CDR2 YFSETQ. This CDR3 is CASSLGSADYNEQFF. The CDR3 nucleotides are TGCGCCAGCAGCTTGGGTTCGGCGGATTACAATGAGCAGTTCTTC.

This clone occurred once. This rearrangement joins TRBV6-1 to TRBJ1-6; D is unresolved. The CDR3 has 18 amino acids. Germline V CDR1 and CDR2: MNHNS, SASEGT. Trimming removed 0 bases from V and 0 bases from J, with 12 bases in between. CDR3 sequence reads: CASSEARFASSYNSPLHF. The CDR3 DNA reads TGTGCCAGCAGTGAAGCGAGATTCGCTAGCTCCTATAATTCACCCCTCCACTTT.

Only one count was recorded for this clone. This sequence joins TRBV6-1 and TRBJ2-1, with D possibly matching TRBD2 (6 bases). Germline loops: CDR1 MNHNS, CDR2 SASEGT. Deletions cut 3 bases from V and 9 bases from J, with 18 bases between. CDR3 size: 15 residues. CDR3 coding DNA: TGTGCCAGCAGTGACCTAGCGCCTTACGGGGGTGAGCAGTTCTTC. Translation: CASSDLAPYGGEQFF.

The V call is TRBV28, the J call TRBJ1-1; D possibly corresponds to TRBD1 (5 bases). V was clipped by 3 bases and J by 0 bases, with 8 bases between them. The CDR3 consists of 14 residues. Germline loops: CDR1 MDHEN, CDR2 SYDVKM. The CDR3, as DNA: TGTGCCAGCAGTTTGGGGGGGATGAACACTGAAGCTTTCTTT. Translation gives CASSLGGMNTEAFF.

The rearrangement uses TRBV5-1 and TRBJ1-2, with 8 nucleotides matching TRBD1. Germline V lookup: CDR1 SGHRS, CDR2 YFSETQ. The trim removed 4 bases at V and 6 bases at J, leaving 8 bases unmatched. The CDR3 runs to 14 residues. CDR3 sequence (DNA): TGCGCCAGCAGCCCGGACAGGGAGGTAGATGGCTACACCTTC. Protein: CASSPDREVDGYTF. The entire variable domain, with the rest obtained from reference TRBV5-1 and TRBJ1-2, is as follows: KAGVTQTPRYLIKTRGQQVTLSCSPISGHRSVSWYQQTPGQGLQFLFEYFSETQRNKGNFPGRFSGRQFSNSRSEMNVSTLELGDSALYLCASSPDREVDGYTFGSGTRLTVV.

The V gene is TRBV30, the J gene TRBJ2-1, with 7 bases identical to TRBD2. The V gene end was trimmed by 1 base and the J gene end by 4 bases; junction bases not matched to a gene: 4. CDR3 size: 14 residues. Germline V gene sequence: CDR1 GTSNPN, CDR2 SVGIG (reference sequence). The CDR3 DNA follows: TGTGCCTGGAGTGGAAGCGGGGTATACAATGAGCAGTTCTTC. Residues: CAWSGSGVYNEQFF.

This chain links TRBV4-1 with TRBJ1-2; D gene unclear. Germline loops: CDR1 MGHRA, CDR2 YSYEKL. The CDR3 has 13 residues. Trimming removed 0 bases at V and 5 bases at J, with 7 bases between. The CDR3: CASSQDLQYGYTF. Here the CDR3 DNA reads TGCGCCAGCAGCCAAGATCTACAGTATGGCTACACCTTC.

The J gene is TRBJ2-3, the V gene TRBV27; weak D call: TRBD2 (6 bases). V was clipped by 8 bases and J by 0 bases, with 12 bases between them. Germline loops: CDR1 MNHEY, CDR2 SMNVEV (reference sequence). The CDR3 runs to 14 residues. The CDR3 DNA reads TGTGCCAGCGGCCCGGGACTTAGCACAGATACGCAGTATTTT. Translation: CASGPGLSTDTQYF.

DNA of the CDR3: TGTGCCACCAGTGATTGGGGGACAGGGAAAAACGAGCAGTACTTC. This encodes CATSDWGTGKNEQYF. The V call is TRBV24-1, the J call TRBJ2-7; 9 positions match TRBD1. This CDR3 contains 15 residues. Germline CDR1 and CDR2: KGHDR and SFDVKD. Losses at the gene ends were 2 bases for V and 5 bases for J; bases not matched to a gene: 6.

This clone has more than one count but fewer than ten. The chain links TRBV28 to TRBJ2-1; 10 bases agree with TRBD2. J gave up 0 bases and V 3 bases, and 14 bases lay outside the gene matches. The CDR3 is made up of 20 amino acids. Germline CDR1 reads MDHEN; CDR2 reads SYDVKM. The CDR3 loop reads CASSFQAGGPAFGSYNEQFF. CDR3 nucleotides: TGTGCCAGCAGTTTCCAAGCGGGAGGGCCAGCCTTCGGCTCCTACAATGAGCAGTTCTTC.

This chain connects TRBV4-1 to TRBJ2-1; 13 positions agree with TRBD2. Germline trimming cut 4 bases from V and 10 bases from J; bases unmatched to any gene: 7. This CDR3 has 15 amino acids. Germline CDR1 and CDR2: MGHRA and YSYEKL. CDR3 in DNA: TGCGCCAGCAGCCCTGGACTAGCGGGAGTCGGAGAGCAGTTCTTC. It specifies CASSPGLAGVGEQFF.

The chain has TRBV24-1 and TRBJ2-5; D is perhaps TRBD2 (5 bases). CDR3 length equals 15 residues. Deletions cut 4 bases from V and 3 bases from J, with 14 bases between. Germline V gene data show CDR1 as KGHDR and CDR2 as SFDVKD. The DNA of the CDR3 is TGTGCCACCAGTGAAGGTCGGAGCGGCAAAGAGACCCAGTACTTC. This gives the protein CATSEGRSGKETQYF.

The V gene is TRBV6-2 or TRBV6-3, the J gene TRBJ2-7; a possible D gene is TRBD2 (5 bases). The germline CDR1 and CDR2 sequences are MNHEY and SVGEGT. With 6 bases removed from V and 2 bases from J, the gap between germline ends came to 11 bases. This CDR3 comprises 13 residues. CDR3 region: CASSLAEPYEQYV. The CDR3, as DNA: TGTGCCAGCAGCCTAGCAGAACCCTACGAGCAGTACGTC.

The table lists this clone with a few counts. Other DNA sequences in this sample translate to the same CDR3. This chain links TRBV19 with TRBJ2-1; tentatively, D is TRBD2 (6 bases). The CDR3 spans 15 residues. Germline values: CDR1 LNHDA, CDR2 SQIVND (reference sequence). V was shortened by 1 base and J by 3 bases, with 10 bases between the two germline ends. The CDR3 here is CASSIGGGNYNEQFF. The CDR3 DNA reads as TGTGCCAGTAGTATAGGAGGAGGGAACTACAATGAGCAGTTCTTC.

The sample holds one count of this clone. The chain carries TRBV30 and TRBJ1-2; tentatively, D is TRBD1 (6 bases). This CDR3 has 14 amino acids. Germline CDR1 is GTSNPN and CDR2 is SVGIG (reference sequence). V lost 4 bases to trimming and J lost 0 bases, with 12 bases between them. Here the CDR3 reads CAWTDGTPNYGYTF. As DNA, the CDR3 is TGTGCCTGGACCGACGGGACACCTAACTATGGCTACACCTTC.

The V and J genes are TRBV7-8 and TRBJ2-3; D call uncertain. Trimming stripped 5 bases from V and 2 bases from J, with 5 bases between. Germline V gene sequence: CDR1 SGHVS, CDR2 FQNEAQ. CDR3 length equals 12 residues. For the CDR3, the DNA is TGTGCCAGCAGCCCCTACACAGATACGCAGTATTTT. Encoded protein: CASSPYTDTQYF.

The chain recombines TRBV28 with TRBJ1-1; TRBD1 might be the D (5 bases). Trimming left V 4 bases short and J 5 bases short, with 20 bases between. CDR3 length: 16 residues. CDR1 is MDHEN, CDR2 SYDVKM, per germline. CDR3 protein: CASSSRFRDMVTEAFF. The CDR3 region has the DNA TGTGCCAGCAGTTCGAGGTTCAGGGATATGGTTACTGAAGCTTTCTTT.

V usage is TRBV30 and J usage is TRBJ1-6; D perhaps matches TRBD1 (5 bases). V gave up 8 bases and J gave up 0 bases, with 14 bases separating them. There are 15 residues in the CDR3. Per germline, CDR1 GTSNPN and CDR2 SVGIG (reference sequence). CDR3 sequence reads: CAGTQGSSYNSPLHF. For the CDR3, the DNA is TGTGCCGGAACCCAGGGAAGCTCCTATAATTCACCCCTCCACTTT.

The gene calls are TRBV4-1 and TRBJ1-3, with 7 nucleotides matching TRBD1. Germline V CDR1 and CDR2: MGHRA, YSYEKL. V lost 4 bases to trimming and J lost 0 bases; unmatched junction nucleotides: 12. CDR3 size: 18 residues. CDR3 residues: CASSPWTGAYLSGNTIYF. DNA of the CDR3: TGCGCCAGCAGCCCCTGGACAGGAGCATACCTCTCTGGAAACACCATATATTTT.

The chain carries TRBV7-9 and TRBJ2-7, with D tentatively TRBD2 (6 bases). Germline V CDR1 and CDR2: SEHNR, FQNEAQ (reference sequence). The V gene lost 4 bases and the J gene lost 0 bases, with 7 bases spanning the gap. The CDR3 consists of 13 residues. CDR3 nucleotide sequence: TGTGCCAGCAGCTCCGGGGGCTCCTACGAGCAGTACTTC. It codes for CASSSGGSYEQYF.

This chain connects TRBV20-1 to TRBJ2-2; D is unresolved. Between the trimmed V and J ends, which lost 3 bases and 9 bases, there was a span of 11 bases. The CDR3 runs to 12 residues. Germline CDR1 DFQATT, CDR2 SNEGSKA (reference sequence). CDR3 protein: CSASLRRRELFF. The CDR3 DNA is TGCAGTGCTAGTCTACGCCGCCGGGAGCTGTTTTTT.

The rearrangement joins TRBV19 to TRBJ1-2; no reliable D call. The V end was cut by 8 bases, the J end by 1 base, with 11 bases between. CDR1 LNHDA and CDR2 SQIVND come from the germline V gene (reference sequence). This CDR3 is 13 amino acids long. CDR3 bases: TGTGCCAGTCGAAGGCAGGATAACTATGGCTACACCTTC. Protein: CASRRQDNYGYTF.

The DNA of the CDR3 is TGTGCCTGGAGGCCCCTGGGGGGAGCTGCCTACAATGAGCAGTTCTTC. This gives the protein CAWRPLGGAAYNEQFF. V usage is TRBV30 and J usage is TRBJ2-1; D may be TRBD2 (6 bases). Germline V lookup: CDR1 GTSNPN, CDR2 SVGIG (reference sequence). This CDR3 is built from 16 residues. Trimming pared 3 bases from V and 2 bases from J, leaving 17 bases between.